Below are 5 T cell receptor beta chains sequenced from a single sample in a study of blood T cell repertoires in COVID-19. Assay: immunoSEQ multiplex PCR; the TCRdb copy retains only in-frame clones and omits some. The table shows 150,000 to 200,000 clones, with 80% to 90% occurring only once. Sequenced: peripheral blood. The receptors come from a man in his fifties or sixties with acute or convalescent COVID-19.

The V call is TRBV19, the J call TRBJ1-1; 7 nucleotides align to TRBD1. V lost 5 bases and J lost 3; bases outside the gene matches: 3. This CDR3 has 13 residues. CDR1 is LNHDA, CDR2 SQIVND, per germline (reference sequence). The CDR3 DNA is TGTGCCAGTAGTTGGGGACAGCACACTGAAGCTTTCTTT. Its protein product is CASSWGQHTEAFF.

The rearrangement joins TRBV18 to TRBJ1-4; a possible D gene is TRBD1 (6 bases). CDR1 is KGHSH and CDR2 is LQKENI in the germline V gene. The CDR3 is made up of 13 amino acids. Trimming took 3 bases from V and 4 from J, leaving 6 bases between them. The CDR3 protein is CASSPDSNEKLFF. As DNA, the CDR3 is TGTGCCAGCTCACCGGACAGTAATGAAAAACTGTTTTTT.

The chain joins TRBV28 to TRBJ1-5; tentative D call: TRBD1 (5 bases). Per germline, CDR1 MDHEN and CDR2 SYDVKM. With 7 bases removed from V and 3 bases from J, the gap between germline ends came to 16 bases. The CDR3 length is 15 residues. The CDR3 nucleotides read TGTGCCAGCATCACCCGGGGGGGGGACAATCAGCCCCAGCATTTT. Protein product: CASITRGGDNQPQHF.

The chain combines TRBV6-5 with TRBJ1-6; D may be TRBD1 (5 bases). Germline V gene lookup returns CDR1 MNHEY and CDR2 SVGAGI. V was cut by 1 base and J by 6 bases, with 13 bases left in between. This CDR3 region has 16 residues. CDR3 protein: CASSYLGGGSNSPLHF. Written as DNA, the CDR3 is TGTGCCAGCAGTTACTTGGGCGGGGGGTCTAATTCACCCCTCCACTTT.

The chain links TRBV3-1 (or the pseudogene TRBV3-2) to TRBJ2-3; TRBD1 agrees at 7 bases. Germline lookup yields CDR1 LGHDT and CDR2 YNNKEL (reference sequence). J was trimmed by 0 bases and V by 4 bases; bases with no gene match: 4. This CDR3 has 15 amino acids. This chain's CDR3 is CASSPRGHSTDTQYF. CDR3 in DNA: TGTGCCAGCAGCCCGAGGGGGCATAGCACAGATACGCAGTATTTT.